This T cell receptor beta chain was profiled in a study of CD8 T cells in Susac syndrome. Study findings and constraints: CD4+ repertoires of Susac syndrome patients lacked detectable clonal expansion.

About this clonotype: Its antigen remains unidentified.

RNA totalling 0.5 to 1 ug underwent reverse transcription with random hexamers. A single record per CDR3 protein comes from TCRdb applying MiXCR to the immunoSEQ multiplex PCR reads. Here the sample spans about 140,000 distinct CDR3 sequences, around 93% being singletons. As judged by recently defined diagnostic criteria, patients with Susac syndrome had definite or probable disease. Material: CD4+ T cells from PBMCs. The clonotype was recovered from a human donor with Susac syndrome.

CDR3 loop: CAWSHTTWGLRSSYNEQFF. The CDR3 nucleotides are TGTGCCTGGAGTCATACCACCTGGGGCCTCCGTAGCTCCTACAATGAGCAGTTCTTC. The chain has TRBV30 and TRBJ2-1, with D possibly matching TRBD1 (5 bases). The CDR3 length is 19 residues. Between the trimmed V and J ends, which lost 2 bases and 0 bases, there was a span of 23 bases. Germline V gene sequence: CDR1 GTSNPN, CDR2 SVGIG (reference sequence).